This is a list of T cell receptor beta chains from one sample in a study of CXCR3-negative and CXCR3-positive naive CD8 T cells. TCRdb re-called the 5' RACE reads and catalogs CDR3 proteins one per entry, DNA excluded. The sample holds around 63,000 distinct CDR3 sequences. Sequencing was done on a sample of naive CXCR3+ CD8+ T cells from blood. These receptors all stem from a human donor in good health. Some clones in this sample may be carry-over from other donors' samples. Both conserved end residues are part of each CDR3.

v_gene: TRBV21-1
len: 16
j_gene: TRBJ2-2
CDR3aa: CASSKAIGWNTGELLF

v_gene: TRBV6-5
len: 13
j_gene: TRBJ2-7
CDR3aa: CASSYGRMGEQYF

v_gene: TRBV29-1
len: 11
j_gene: TRBJ2-7
CDR3aa: CSVRTNYEQYF

v_gene: TRBV29-1
len: 13
j_gene: TRBJ1-2
CDR3aa: CSVEDEQGLGYTF

v_gene: TRBV7-2
len: 13
j_gene: TRBJ2-7
CDR3aa: CASSLGSHYEQYF

v_gene: TRBV29-1
len: 15
j_gene: TRBJ2-5
CDR3aa: CSVEVAGEEQETQYF

v_gene: TRBV5-1
len: 14
j_gene: TRBJ1-1
CDR3aa: CASSFTDGFTEAFF

v_gene: TRBV5-1
len: 16
j_gene: TRBJ2-5
CDR3aa: CASRWTSGGGQETQYF

v_gene: TRBV14
len: 14
j_gene: TRBJ1-1
CDR3aa: CATTKDLWDTEAFF

v_gene: TRBV28
len: 12
j_gene: TRBJ1-2
CDR3aa: CASSLGGPHYTF

v_gene: TRBV4-1
len: 14
j_gene: TRBJ1-4
CDR3aa: CASSQEIAGQVVFF

v_gene: TRBV12-3/TRBV12-4
len: 15
j_gene: TRBJ2-1
CDR3aa: CASSALSGGADEQFF

v_gene: TRBV20-1
len: 13
j_gene: TRBJ1-1
CDR3aa: CSKTQGRNTEAFF

v_gene: TRBV7-8
len: 13
j_gene: TRBJ1-3
CDR3aa: CASNPGSGNTIYF

v_gene: TRBV12-3/TRBV12-4
len: 16
j_gene: TRBJ2-5
CDR3aa: CASRRDPGDFGETQYF

v_gene: TRBV29-1
len: 18
j_gene: TRBJ1-1
CDR3aa: CSVGLRPQGLGSYTEAFF

v_gene: TRBV4-3
len: 14
j_gene: TRBJ2-7
CDR3aa: CASSHGRQGYEQYF

v_gene: TRBV5-1
len: 12
j_gene: TRBJ2-1
CDR3aa: CASSLEGEEQFF

v_gene: TRBV12-5
len: 12
j_gene: TRBJ1-1
CDR3aa: CASGFGNTEAFF

v_gene: TRBV5-1
len: 15
j_gene: TRBJ2-7
CDR3aa: CASSLELSPSYEQYF

v_gene: TRBV7-9
len: 11
j_gene: TRBJ2-1
CDR3aa: CASSLQNEQFF

v_gene: TRBV6-5
len: 15
j_gene: TRBJ2-1
CDR3aa: CASSPLQGAYNEQFF

v_gene: TRBV28
len: 16
j_gene: TRBJ2-7
CDR3aa: CASSWAPGQGDYEQYF

v_gene: TRBV6-2/TRBV6-3
len: 14
j_gene: TRBJ2-1
CDR3aa: CASSPSGGYNEQFF

v_gene: TRBV29-1
len: 16
j_gene: TRBJ2-1
CDR3aa: CSVEEGVRARGNEQFF

v_gene: TRBV29-1
len: 13
j_gene: TRBJ2-2
CDR3aa: CSVEEGGTGELFF

v_gene: TRBV7-9
len: 16
j_gene: TRBJ2-7
CDR3aa: CASSLFRRGQTYEQYF

v_gene: TRBV27
len: 14
j_gene: TRBJ2-2
CDR3aa: CAILAGAGAGELFF

v_gene: TRBV29-1
len: 15
j_gene: TRBJ2-1
CDR3aa: CSVVEGGRAYNEQFF

v_gene: TRBV27
len: 16
j_gene: TRBJ2-1
CDR3aa: CASRKPTGDSYNEQFF

v_gene: TRBV29-1
len: 14
j_gene: TRBJ2-3
CDR3aa: CSVEDTGSGDTQYF

v_gene: TRBV4-1
len: 17
j_gene: TRBJ1-1
CDR3aa: CASSQPRTGIMNTEAFF

v_gene: TRBV13
len: 12
j_gene: TRBJ2-1
CDR3aa: CASSSQGPEQFF

v_gene: TRBV7-9
len: 15
j_gene: TRBJ2-7
CDR3aa: CASSLEGTLLYEQYF

v_gene: TRBV12-5
len: 15
j_gene: TRBJ2-1
CDR3aa: CASGTPLAGVIEQFF

v_gene: TRBV29-1
len: 14
j_gene: TRBJ2-2
CDR3aa: CSVAGGVNTGELFF

v_gene: TRBV7-9
len: 16
j_gene: TRBJ2-5
CDR3aa: CASSSPRTGRGKTQYF

v_gene: TRBV7-8
len: 16
j_gene: TRBJ2-6
CDR3aa: CASSFADVPGANVLTF

v_gene: TRBV2
len: 15
j_gene: TRBJ2-3
CDR3aa: CASPIGLAGGDTQYF

v_gene: TRBV5-6
len: 14
j_gene: TRBJ2-1
CDR3aa: CASSEDISYNEQFF

v_gene: TRBV7-6
len: 16
j_gene: TRBJ2-1
CDR3aa: CASSPWGAGGSNEQFF

v_gene: TRBV7-2
len: 11
j_gene: TRBJ2-1
CDR3aa: CASSLGDTQFF

v_gene: TRBV6-2/TRBV6-3
len: 12
j_gene: TRBJ2-2
CDR3aa: CASSLSTGELFF

v_gene: TRBV29-1
len: 12
j_gene: TRBJ2-7
CDR3aa: CSSDSGSGEQYF

v_gene: TRBV7-2
len: 17
j_gene: TRBJ2-7
CDR3aa: CASSPSDFDRSSYEQYF

v_gene: TRBV6-1
len: 11
j_gene: TRBJ2-7
CDR3aa: CASSYGNQQYF

v_gene: TRBV14
len: 16
j_gene: TRBJ2-1
CDR3aa: CASSQGLAKADNEQFF

v_gene: TRBV7-3
len: 13
j_gene: TRBJ2-3
CDR3aa: CASSSDLTDTQYF

v_gene: TRBV4-1
len: 14
j_gene: TRBJ2-5
CDR3aa: CASSQEPGKETQYF

v_gene: TRBV7-9
len: 14
j_gene: TRBJ2-7
CDR3aa: CASSNQVPNYEQYF

v_gene: TRBV4-1
len: 15
j_gene: TRBJ2-1
CDR3aa: CASSQVWPLYNEQFF

v_gene: TRBV7-9
len: 15
j_gene: TRBJ1-2
CDR3aa: CASSLESDRNYGYTF